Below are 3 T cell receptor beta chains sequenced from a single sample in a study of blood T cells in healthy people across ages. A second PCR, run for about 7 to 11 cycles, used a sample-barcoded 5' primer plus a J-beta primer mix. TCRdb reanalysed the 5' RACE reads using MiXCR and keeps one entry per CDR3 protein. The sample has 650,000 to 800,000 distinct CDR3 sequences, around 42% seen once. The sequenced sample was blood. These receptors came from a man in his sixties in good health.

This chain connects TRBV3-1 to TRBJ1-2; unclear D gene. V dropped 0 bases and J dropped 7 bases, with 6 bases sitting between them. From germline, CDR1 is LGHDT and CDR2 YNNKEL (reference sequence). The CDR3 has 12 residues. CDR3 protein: CASSQEGSGYTF. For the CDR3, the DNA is TGTGCCAGCAGCCAAGAGGGGTCTGGCTACACCTTC. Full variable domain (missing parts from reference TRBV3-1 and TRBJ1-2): DTAVSQTPKYLVTQMGNDKSIKCEQNLGHDTMYWYKQDSKKFLKIMFSYNNKELIINETVPNRFSPKSPDKAHLNLHINSLELGDSAVYFCASSQEGSGYTFGSGTRLTVV.

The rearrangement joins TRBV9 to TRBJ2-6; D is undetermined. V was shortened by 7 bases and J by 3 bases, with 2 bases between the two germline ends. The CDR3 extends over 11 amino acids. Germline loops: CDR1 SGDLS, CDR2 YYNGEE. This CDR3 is CASGGANVLTF. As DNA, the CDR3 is TGTGCCAGCGGTGGGGCCAACGTCCTGACTTTC. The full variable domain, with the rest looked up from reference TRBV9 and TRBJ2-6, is DSGVTQTPKHLITATGQRVTLRCSPRSGDLSVYWYQQSLDQGLQFLIQYYNGEERAKGNILERFSAQQFPDLHSELNLSSLELGDSALYFCASGGANVLTFGAGSRLTVL.

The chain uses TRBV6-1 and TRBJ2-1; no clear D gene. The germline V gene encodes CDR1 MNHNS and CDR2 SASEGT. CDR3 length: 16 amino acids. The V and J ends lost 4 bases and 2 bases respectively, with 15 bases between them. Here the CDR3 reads CASSVADQTPYNEQFF. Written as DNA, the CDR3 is TGTGCCAGCAGTGTCGCCGACCAAACACCCTACAATGAGCAGTTCTTC.